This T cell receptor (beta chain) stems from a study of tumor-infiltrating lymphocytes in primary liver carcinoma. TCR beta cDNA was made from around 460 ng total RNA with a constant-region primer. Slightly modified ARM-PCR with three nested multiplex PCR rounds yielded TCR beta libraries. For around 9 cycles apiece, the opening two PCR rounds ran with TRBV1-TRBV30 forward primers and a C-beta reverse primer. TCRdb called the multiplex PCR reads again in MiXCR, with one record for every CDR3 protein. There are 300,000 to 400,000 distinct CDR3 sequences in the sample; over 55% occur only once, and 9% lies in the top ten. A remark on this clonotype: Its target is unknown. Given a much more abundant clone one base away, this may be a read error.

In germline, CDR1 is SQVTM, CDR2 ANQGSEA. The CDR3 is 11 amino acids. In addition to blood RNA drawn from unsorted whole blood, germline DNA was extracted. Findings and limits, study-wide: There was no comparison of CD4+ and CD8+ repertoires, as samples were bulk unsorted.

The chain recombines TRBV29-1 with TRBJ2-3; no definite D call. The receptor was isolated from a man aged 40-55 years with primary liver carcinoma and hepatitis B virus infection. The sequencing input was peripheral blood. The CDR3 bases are TGCAGCGTGCCTTACACACATACGCAGTATTTT. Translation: CSVPYTHTQYF.